These T cell receptor beta chains were read from a single sample in a study of blood T cell repertoires in COVID-19. Profiled with immunoSEQ multiplex PCR; TCRdb holds only in-frame clones, not every one. The sample lists about 110,000 clones; roughly 70% were seen once. Sequencing was performed on peripheral blood. The source of these receptors is a human donor with acute or convalescent COVID-19. The donor label of this sample is uncertain. Each CDR3 is given with its conserved first and last residue. The D gene is left open where the match is weak. Rows give clone size only sometimes, using once, few, many, or a class for an expanded clone.

>.|TRBV24-1|15|once|TRBJ2-3
TGTGCCACCAGCACAGGGAGGGAGTTAACAGATACGCAGTATTTT
CATSTGRELTDTQYF
>TRBD2|TRBV24-1|14|.|TRBJ2-5
TGTGGCCCTTTGACTAGCGGGGGCCAAGAGACCCAGTACTTC
CGPLTSGGQETQYF
>.|TRBV6-5|15|.|TRBJ1-3
TGTGCCAGCAGGTCTACAGCCGTCTCTGGAAACACCATATATTTT
CASRSTAVSGNTIYF
>TRBD2|TRBV24-1|19|.|TRBJ2-3
TGTGCCACCAGTCCTCCGGGACTAGCGGGGGGGCATGGCACAGATACGCAGTATTTT
CATSPPGLAGGHGTDTQYF
>.|TRBV5-1|13|.|TRBJ2-3
TGCGCCAGCAGTGCGACAGAAACAGATACGCAGTATTTT
CASSATETDTQYF
>TRBD2|TRBV24-1|18|.|TRBJ2-3
TGTGCCACCAGTGACCCTCGGACTAGCGGGGGGTCCACAGATACGCAGTATTTT
CATSDPRTSGGSTDTQYF
>TRBD2|TRBV3-1/TRBV3-2|15|.|TRBJ2-1
TGTGCCAGCAGCCGGCTCGGGACTACCCAGGTAGAGCAGTTCTTC
CASSRLGTTQVEQFF
>TRBD2|TRBV7-2|13|.|TRBJ2-5
TGTGCCAGCAGCTTGGGAGGGCGGGAGACCCAGTACTTC
CASSLGGRETQYF
>.|TRBV6-5|14|.|TRBJ1-3
TGTGCCAGCAGTTACTCGGCCCCTGGAAACACCATATATTTT
CASSYSAPGNTIYF
>.|TRBV9|16|.|TRBJ1-1
TGTGCCAGCAGCAGCGGACGCCCCGGCGGGAACACTGAAGCTTTCTTT
CASSSGRPGGNTEAFF
>TRBD1|TRBV5-1|15|.|TRBJ1-2
TGCGCCAGCAGCCTCGGACAGGCCTCGATGGATGGCTACACCTTC
CASSLGQASMDGYTF
>TRBD1|TRBV19|17|.|TRBJ1-1
TGTGCCAGTAGTTTCTGGGGGGGACAGGGTGGTTCTTTCGGAGCTTTCTTT
CASSFWGGQGGSFGAFF
>TRBD2|TRBV5-1|19|few|TRBJ2-2
TGCGCCAGCAGCTTGCGGATACGGACGGGGGGGCCGAGCACCGGGGAGCTGTTTTTT
CASSLRIRTGGPSTGELFF
>.|TRBV5-1|15|few|TRBJ1-1
TGCGCCAGCAGCTGGACTACAGGAGGATATGATCAAGCTTTCTTT
CASSWTTGGYDQAFF
>.|TRBV9|14|.|TRBJ2-3
TGTGCCAGCAGCGTCTCCCGGGGCACAGATACGCAGTATTTT
CASSVSRGTDTQYF
>.|TRBV28|16|.|TRBJ1-1
TGTGCCAGCAGCCCGACGGAGGGTCGGGTGAACACTGAAGCTTTCTTT
CASSPTEGRVNTEAFF
>TRBD1|TRBV11-2|15|.|TRBJ1-2
TGTGCCAGCAGCCGGACAGGGTTGGGAGAGTATGGCTACACCTTC
CASSRTGLGEYGYTF
>.|TRBV12-3/TRBV12-4|13|.|TRBJ1-1
TGTGCCAGCAGACAGACGGAACCCGGTGAAGCTTTCTTT
CASRQTEPGEAFF
>TRBD2|TRBV7-9|16|once|TRBJ2-3
TGTGCCAGCAGCTTAACCCTAGCGGGGGGGGCAGATACGCAGTATTTT
CASSLTLAGGADTQYF
>.|TRBV3-1/TRBV3-2|14|.|TRBJ1-6
TGTGCCAGCAGCCAAGGTGGACAAGGTGAATCCCTCCACTTT
CASSQGGQGESLHF
>.|TRBV18|14|.|TRBJ2-3
TGTGCCAGCTCACTGGCGGTTAGAACAGATACGCAGTATTTT
CASSLAVRTDTQYF
>.|TRBV10-3|14|.|TRBJ1-2
TGTGCCACGGGGGTGGGGACCGCTAACTATGGCTACACCTTC
CATGVGTANYGYTF
>TRBD2|TRBV5-6|15|.|TRBJ2-1
TGTGCCAGCAGCTTGCTAGCGGGGGAGACCAATGAGCAGTTCTTC
CASSLLAGETNEQFF
>.|TRBV5-8|18|many|TRBJ2-6
TGTGCCAGCAGCCCCAACCCGGCGGGTTTCTCTGCGGCCAACGTCCTGACTTTC
CASSPNPAGFSAANVLTF
>.|TRBV6-1|12|.|TRBJ1-2
TGTGCCAGCAGTGATTGGAGCTATGGCTACACCTTC
CASSDWSYGYTF
>.|TRBV12-3/TRBV12-4|13|few|TRBJ2-2
TGTGCCACCCCGAGAAAGAACACCGGGGAGCTGTTTTTT
CATPRKNTGELFF
>.|TRBV2|15|.|TRBJ1-3
TGTGCCAGCAGGGAGACAGGAGAATCTGGAAACACCATATATTTT
CASRETGESGNTIYF
>.|TRBV27|16|.|TRBJ1-2
TGTGCCAGCAGTTTAACATTTCTAGGGGCAGAGTATGGCTACACCTTC
CASSLTFLGAEYGYTF
>.|TRBV5-1|14|.|TRBJ2-2
TGCGCCAGCAGCCTTAACTCGAACACCGGGGAGCTGTTTTTT
CASSLNSNTGELFF
>.|TRBV6-6|12|.|TRBJ1-4
TGTGCCAGCAGGCGACCGAATGAAAAACTGTTTTTT
CASRRPNEKLFF
>.|TRBV20-1|11|.|TRBJ2-3
TGCAGTGTTCCGCAGGGGCGTACGCAGTATTTT
CSVPQGRTQYF
>TRBD1|TRBV5-5|15|few|TRBJ2-7
TGTGCCAGCAGCTCCGGGACAGGGATCTCCTACGAGCAGTACTTC
CASSSGTGISYEQYF
>TRBD2|TRBV4-1|16|.|TRBJ2-1
TGCGCCAGCAGCCAAGTGGGAAGCGGGGGGTACAATGAGCAGTTCTTC
CASSQVGSGGYNEQFF
>.|TRBV27|12|once|TRBJ1-4
TGTGCCAGTCGCTCCGGAATGAGGAAACTGTTTTTT
CASRSGMRKLFF
>.|TRBV7-2|14|.|TRBJ1-3
TGTGCCAGCAGCTCAAGGACAGTTGGAAACACCATATATTTT
CASSSRTVGNTIYF
>.|TRBV2|15|.|TRBJ1-4
TGTGCCAGCAGTGAAGGGAGACAGTATAATGAAAAACTGTTTTTT
CASSEGRQYNEKLFF
>.|TRBV6-5|14|few|TRBJ1-5
TGTGCCAGTGAGGGGGAGTATAGCAATCAGCCCCAGCATTTT
CASEGEYSNQPQHF
>.|TRBV28|14|once|TRBJ1-6
TGTGCCAGCAGTTTATGGCAGGGCAATTCACCCCTCCACTTT
CASSLWQGNSPLHF
>.|TRBV7-9|12|.|TRBJ2-3
TGTGCCAGCTTTTCGTACAGCGGGCAGGTGTATTTT
CASFSYSGQVYF
>.|TRBV2|13|.|TRBJ1-6
TGTGCCAGCAGGACTTTATTGAATTCACCCCTCCACTTT
CASRTLLNSPLHF
>TRBD2|TRBV5-1|15|.|TRBJ2-3
TGCGCCAGCAGACCAACAGCGGGGGGGCAATATACGCAGTATTTT
CASRPTAGGQYTQYF
>.|TRBV10-3|11|.|TRBJ2-7
TGTGCCATCAGTGAGAGGGGAGAGCAGTACTTC
CAISERGEQYF
>.|TRBV7-2|14|.|TRBJ1-2
TGTGCCAGCAGCCCTGACAGTCGGGCCTATGGCTACACCTTC
CASSPDSRAYGYTF
>TRBD1|TRBV10-1|13|.|TRBJ1-1
TGCGCCAGCAGTACAGGGGTGGGCACTGAAGCTTTCTTT
CASSTGVGTEAFF
>TRBD1|TRBV7-9|13|.|TRBJ1-3
TGTGCCAGCAGCATGGGACAGGGATACACCATATATTTT
CASSMGQGYTIYF
>TRBD1|TRBV18|14|.|TRBJ1-1
TGTGCCAGCTCACCCAACAGGGGTTACACTGAAGCTTTCTTT
CASSPNRGYTEAFF
>TRBD1|TRBV2|16|.|TRBJ1-2
TGTGCCAGCAGGCCCGGACAGGAAACGCTTCGGTATGGCTACACCTTC
CASRPGQETLRYGYTF
>TRBD2|TRBV5-4|16|once|TRBJ2-3
TGTGCCAGCAGCTTGAGGAGCGGGGGGCGAGGGGATACGCAGTATTTT
CASSLRSGGRGDTQYF
>TRBD1|TRBV7-2|17|once|TRBJ2-2
TGTGCCAGCAGCTTAGACAGGGGGCTTGACGACACCGGGGAGCTGTTTTTT
CASSLDRGLDDTGELFF
>TRBD1|TRBV6-5|13|.|TRBJ1-5
TGTGCCAGCGAGGACAGGAGCAATCAGCCCCAGCATTTT
CASEDRSNQPQHF
>.|TRBV7-2|15|.|TRBJ2-2
TGTGCCAGCAGCTTAGGCTACTCGAACACCGGGGAGCTGTTTTTT
CASSLGYSNTGELFF
>.|TRBV4-1|15|.|TRBJ1-2
TGCGCCAGCAGCCAAGGAACCGAGGGACTCTATGGCTACACCTTC
CASSQGTEGLYGYTF
>TRBD1|TRBV5-1|14|.|TRBJ2-1
TGCGCCAGCAGCATCCAGACAGGGTTGGATGAGCAGTTCTTC
CASSIQTGLDEQFF
>.|TRBV4-1|14|.|TRBJ2-6
TGCGCCAGCAGCTCGGGTCTGGGGGCCAACGTCCTGACTTTC
CASSSGLGANVLTF
>TRBD1|TRBV30|13|.|TRBJ1-1
TGTGCCTGGAGGGACAGGGGTCAAACTGAAGCTTTCTTT
CAWRDRGQTEAFF
>.|TRBV5-6|14|.|TRBJ1-1
TGTGCCAGCAGAATACTTGACCGAGGGACTGAAGCTTTCTTT
CASRILDRGTEAFF